This T cell receptor beta chain stems from a study of blood T cell repertoires in COVID-19. Germline V gene sequence: CDR1 MNHNS, CDR2 SASEGT. The ends lost 0 bases at V and 2 bases at J; junction bases unmatched: 3. The CDR3 is 15 amino acids. Data came from immunoSEQ multiplex PCR; TCRdb stores just in-frame clones and leaves some out. There are 100,000 to 150,000 clones in the sample; roughly 89% occur only once, and roughly 4% lies in the top ten. The V call is TRBV6-1, the J call TRBJ2-7; 8 nucleotides agree with TRBD1. The sequence derives from a man in his 60s with COVID-19, enrolled during active disease. Material for sequencing was peripheral blood. CDR3 loop: CASSEAWTGPYEQYF. CDR3 nucleotides: TGTGCCAGCAGTGAAGCTTGGACAGGGCCCTACGAGCAGTACTTC.